This TCR beta chain was profiled in a study of cytomegalovirus exposure and HLA in healthy donors. Study-wide context: Earlier findings included more than 95 million unique TCR beta sequences obtained from around 180 million T cells.

A multiplex PCR was run with 60 Vbeta primers and 13 Jbeta primers. Assay used: immunoSEQ multiplex PCR; TCRdb lists only in-frame clones, some missing. The sample holds roughly 48,000 clones, approximately 70% seen once. Study findings and constraints: In a later analysis, HLA-associated TCR beta chains were more clonally expanded than equally common others. Some TCR beta chains (over 150 of them) were listed as cytomegalovirus-associated.

Trimming at V came to 0 bases and at J to 7 bases, leaving 3 bases not matched to a gene. Germline assignment: CDR1 MNHNY and CDR2 SVGAGI (reference sequence). The CDR3 has 15 amino acids. Comments on this clone: Its cognate antigen is unknown.

The J gene is TRBJ2-7, the V gene TRBV6-6; TRBD2 matches 13 bases. The clonotype was recovered from a man aged 18-30 years in good health and CMV-seronegative. The sample comprised PBMCs. CDR3 nucleotides: TGTGCCAGCAGTTACTCGACTAGCGGGAGGTTAGAGCAGTACTTC. It specifies CASSYSTSGRLEQYF.